These 32 T cell receptor beta chains were all obtained from the same sample, sequenced in a study of blood T cell repertoires in COVID-19. TCRdb's table, derived via immunoSEQ multiplex PCR, lists solely in-frame clones and lacks some. This sample carries under 300,000 clones, around 84% of them seen once, and the ten largest clones take about 7%. The sequenced material came from PBMCs or T cells enriched from blood (not recorded which). The receptors come from a woman in her fifties or sixties who had been exposed to COVID-19.

The V call is TRBV11-2, the J call TRBJ2-7; 8 bases agree with TRBD1. Germline trimming cut 5 bases from V and 3 bases from J; bases unmatched to any gene: 6. Per germline, CDR1 SGHAT and CDR2 FQNNGV. The CDR3 is made up of 14 amino acids. The CDR3 bases are TGTGCCAGCAGCCCCGGGACAGGTTTCTACGAGCAGTACTTC. Residues: CASSPGTGFYEQYF.

In this sample, this clone turned up once. The chain combines TRBV3-1 (or the pseudogene TRBV3-2) with TRBJ1-2; a weak D match, TRBD1 (5 bases). V gave up 1 base and J gave up 3 bases, with 9 bases separating them. The length of the CDR3 is 14 residues. Germline CDR1 is LGHDT and CDR2 is YNNKEL (reference sequence). The CDR3 loop is CASSQGGRHYGYTF. The CDR3, as DNA: TGTGCCAGCAGCCAAGGGGGGAGGCACTATGGCTACACCTTC.

The rearrangement links TRBV24-1 to TRBJ2-3, with 9 bases fitting TRBD1. J was trimmed by 5 bases and V by 5 bases; bases with no gene match: 10. From germline, CDR1 is KGHDR and CDR2 SFDVKD. CDR3 length: 16 amino acids. CDR3 sequence (DNA): TGTGCCACCAGTGCCTCACAGGGGGCAGTGGGAGATACGCAGTATTTT. Protein sequence: CATSASQGAVGDTQYF.

This clone was seen more than once but under ten times. The chain joins TRBV6-5 to TRBJ1-1; the D is unclear. The V end was cut by 7 bases, the J end by 0 bases, with 6 bases between. CDR3 length equals 12 residues. CDR1 and CDR2 (germline): MNHEY, SVGAGI. CDR3 bases: TGTGCCAGCATGTCCGTGAACACTGAAGCTTTCTTT. This translates into CASMSVNTEAFF.

This rearrangement joins TRBV4-3 to TRBJ1-1; 8 bases are a match to TRBD1. The CDR3 loop spans 16 amino acids. The V segment lost 3 bases and the J segment 0 bases; nucleotides outside the gene matches: 6. Germline V lookup: CDR1 LGHNA, CDR2 YSLEER. CDR3 sequence reads: CASSQARTGMNTEAFF. The CDR3 nucleotides are TGCGCCAGCAGCCAGGCCCGGACAGGGATGAACACTGAAGCTTTCTTT.

This clone has a single count. The J gene is TRBJ1-1, the V gene TRBV13; D is ambiguous. The V and J ends lost 4 bases and 5 bases respectively, with 5 bases between them. This CDR3 is 11 amino acids long. Germline V CDR1 and CDR2: PRHDT, FYEKMQ (reference sequence). The CDR3 sequence: CASSSRTEAFF. The CDR3, as DNA: TGTGCCAGCAGCTCCAGGACTGAAGCTTTCTTT.

CDR3 DNA: TGTGCCTGGAGTGGACAGGAGAATCAGCCCCAGCATTTT. Residues: CAWSGQENQPQHF. The chain carries TRBV30 and TRBJ1-5; maybe TRBD1 (6 bases). The V gene's germline CDR1 is GTSNPN and CDR2 SVGIG (reference sequence). V gave up 1 base and J gave up 4 bases, with 8 bases separating them. The CDR3 has 13 residues.

V usage is TRBV28 and J usage is TRBJ1-2, with D perhaps TRBD1 (6 bases). V lost 6 bases and J 7 bases, leaving 21 bases between the germline ends. Germline assignment: CDR1 MDHEN and CDR2 SYDVKM. The length of the CDR3 is 15 residues. CDR3 sequence (DNA): TGTGCCAGCAGCGTAACAGGGTATTCACCAAGTGGCTACACCTTC. It specifies CASSVTGYSPSGYTF.

The V call is TRBV29-1, the J call TRBJ1-2; 8 bases agree with TRBD1. Unmatched junction bases numbered 4, after V lost 6 bases and J lost 10 bases. CDR1 is SQVTM, CDR2 ANQGSEA, per germline. The CDR3 contains 10 residues. CDR3 DNA: TGCAGCGTCGCAGGGGGCCTCTACACCTTC. Translation gives CSVAGGLYTF.

The gene calls are TRBV11-2 and TRBJ1-1; perhaps TRBD1 as D (5 bases). The CDR3 loop spans 13 amino acids. The V end was cut by 0 bases, the J end by 5 bases, with 7 bases between. The germline CDR1 and CDR2 sequences are SGHAT and FQNNGV. CDR3 DNA: TGTGCCAGCAGCTTAGATCGGACAACTGAAGCTTTCTTT. Translated, it gives CASSLDRTTEAFF.

This clone was picked up one time. V usage is TRBV7-8 and J usage is TRBJ2-5; no clear D gene. This CDR3 has 14 residues. CDR1 SGHVS and CDR2 FQNEAQ come from the germline V gene. Trimming removed 4 bases at V and 5 bases at J, with 14 bases between. CDR3 nucleotide sequence: TGTGCCAGCAGCTCCCGTTGGCTCACGGAGACCCAGTACTTC. Its translation: CASSSRWLTETQYF. Together with reference TRBV7-8 and TRBJ2-5, the CDR3 gives the full variable domain: GAGVSQSPRYKVAKRGQDVALRCDPISGHVSLFWYQQALGQGPEFLTYFQNEAQLDKSGLPSDRFFAERPEGSVSTLKIQRTQQEDSAVYLCASSSRWLTETQYFGPGTRLLVL.

CDR3 coding DNA: TGTGCCAGCAGTTTCGGACAACTGGGAGCTTTCTTT. Amino acid sequence: CASSFGQLGAFF. This chain uses TRBV28 with TRBJ1-1, with D perhaps TRBD1 (5 bases). This CDR3 has 12 residues. CDR1 is MDHEN and CDR2 is SYDVKM in the germline V gene. The ends were cut back, 3 bases at V and 10 bases at J, with 12 bases in the middle.

There are a few counts of this clone. The V call is TRBV19, the J call TRBJ1-5; D is unclear. The CDR3 is 19 residues long. In germline, CDR1 is LNHDA, CDR2 SQIVND (reference sequence). The V and J ends lost 5 bases and 5 bases respectively, with 28 bases between them. CDR3 DNA: TGTGCCAGTAGTCTCTCCCCGGAGGGATGGGGATATATAGATCAGCCCCAGCATTTT. Encoded protein: CASSLSPEGWGYIDQPQHF.

J is TRBJ1-2 and V is TRBV21-1. TRBV21-1 is a listed pseudogene. This CDR3 has 15 residues. The CDR3 DNA sequence: TGTGCCAGCAGCAACGGCCGGCAGAGGAGCTATGGCTACACCTTC. It translates to CASSNGRQRSYGYTF.

The gene calls are TRBV27 and TRBJ2-7; 9 bases fit TRBD1. Per the germline V gene, CDR1 is MNHEY and CDR2 is SMNVEV (reference sequence). The trim removed 3 bases at V and 5 bases at J, leaving 8 bases unmatched. The CDR3 runs 15 residues. This CDR3 reads CASSLSGTGQNEQYF. CDR3 nucleotides: TGTGCCAGCAGTTTGTCCGGGACAGGGCAGAACGAGCAGTACTTC.

V usage is TRBV9 and J usage is TRBJ1-1; TRBD1 is a possible D gene (5 bases). The CDR3 length is 14 residues. In germline, CDR1 is SGDLS, CDR2 YYNGEE. The germline V and J ends were trimmed by 0 bases and 6 bases, with 12 bases remaining between them. In DNA form, the CDR3 reads TGTGCCAGCAGCGTAGGGGAGGGGTGGTCTGAAGCTTTCTTT. It codes for CASSVGEGWSEAFF.

The chain links TRBV7-2 to TRBJ2-7, with 8 nucleotides matching TRBD2. Germline V gene sequence: CDR1 SGHTA, CDR2 FQGNSA. The junction had 9 bases not matched to a gene; V was cut back by 5 bases and J by 3 bases. The CDR3 extends over 15 amino acids. DNA of the CDR3: TGTGCCAGCAGCGTCACTACGGGACTAGTCTACGAGCAGTACTTC. It encodes CASSVTTGLVYEQYF.

This sequence joins TRBV3-1 (or the pseudogene TRBV3-2) and TRBJ1-6; TRBD1 agrees at 11 bases. CDR3 length: 19 residues. CDR1 LGHDT and CDR2 YNNKEL come from the germline V gene (reference sequence). Unmatched junction bases numbered 8, after V lost 4 bases and J lost 0 bases. CDR3 in DNA: TGTGCCAGCAGCCCCGGACAGGGGGCCCCACGCTCCTATAATTCACCCCTCCACTTT. This translates into CASSPGQGAPRSYNSPLHF.

This rearrangement joins TRBV6-1 to TRBJ1-2; tentative D call: TRBD1 (6 bases). Germline loops: CDR1 MNHNS, CDR2 SASEGT. V lost 3 bases, J lost 3 bases, and 11 bases lay in between. This CDR3 region has 14 residues. DNA for the CDR3: TGTGCCAGCAGTGAGACCTGGACAGACTATGGCTACACCTTC. Protein product: CASSETWTDYGYTF.

This chain joins TRBV10-3 and TRBJ1-1; weak D call: TRBD1 (5 bases). There are 13 residues in the CDR3. The V end was cut by 3 bases, the J end by 7 bases, with 12 bases between. Germline CDR1 is ENHRY and CDR2 is SYGVKD. CDR3 sequence: CAISEIGGFEAFF. CDR3 DNA: TGTGCCATCAGTGAAATCGGGGGGTTTGAAGCTTTCTTT.

The rearrangement uses TRBV12-3 or TRBV12-4 and TRBJ1-3; no reliable D call. The CDR3 loop spans 12 amino acids. Trimming removed 3 bases at V and 7 bases at J, with 7 bases between. This chain's CDR3 is CASSLIRNTIYF. The CDR3 DNA reads TGTGCCAGCAGTTTGATCAGGAACACCATATATTTT.

This chain joins TRBV29-1 and TRBJ1-3; a possible D gene is TRBD1 (5 bases). Germline CDR1 and CDR2: SQVTM and ANQGSEA. The CDR3 consists of 11 residues. V was clipped by 8 bases and J by 4 bases, with 9 bases between them. The CDR3 DNA reads as TGCAGCACTTACAGGGGAAACACCATATATTTT. It codes for CSTYRGNTIYF.

The chain is built from TRBV7-8 and TRBJ2-5; 11 nucleotides align to TRBD2. V lost 1 base, J lost 5 bases, and 9 bases stayed unmatched. The CDR3 loop spans 17 amino acids. The germline gives CDR1 SGHVS, CDR2 FQNEAQ. This CDR3 reads CASSLGRGTSGRETQYF. CDR3 DNA: TGTGCCAGCAGCTTAGGCCGCGGGACTAGCGGACGGGAGACCCAGTACTTC.

This chain joins TRBV29-1 and TRBJ1-1; no definite D call. The germline V gene encodes CDR1 SQVTM and CDR2 ANQGSEA. The V end was cut by 5 bases, the J end by 0 bases, with 13 bases between. The CDR3 consists of 14 residues. CDR3 bases: TGCAGCGTTTGGTCAGTGACTATGAACACTGAAGCTTTCTTT. Its translation is CSVWSVTMNTEAFF.

The V call is TRBV5-5, the J call TRBJ1-2, with TRBD1 identical over 7 bases. The germline gives CDR1 SGHKS, CDR2 YYEKEE (reference sequence). The junction had 3 bases not matched to a gene; V was cut back by 4 bases and J by 3 bases. This CDR3 comprises 13 residues. The CDR3 region is CASSPDRYYGYTF. The CDR3 region has the DNA TGTGCCAGCAGCCCGGACAGGTACTATGGCTACACCTTC.

The chain joins TRBV5-1 to TRBJ2-7, with 7 bases identical to TRBD1. The CDR3 contains 12 residues. CDR1 is SGHRS, CDR2 YFSETQ, per germline. V lost 4 bases, J lost 6 bases, and 4 bases stayed unmatched. Written as DNA, the CDR3 is TGCGCCAGCAGCCCACAGGGGAGCGAGCAGTACTTC. Protein: CASSPQGSEQYF.

The V call is TRBV5-1, the J call TRBJ2-3, with 9 bases fitting TRBD1. Germline CDR1 and CDR2: SGHRS and YFSETQ. This CDR3 region has 15 residues. V was pared by 4 bases and J by 6 bases, with 9 bases of the junction left unmatched. The DNA of the CDR3 is TGCGCCAGCAGCATTGGGACAGGGCTTGAGGATACGCAGTATTTT. Amino acids: CASSIGTGLEDTQYF. Full variable domain (remainder filled in from reference TRBV5-1 and TRBJ2-3): KAGVTQTPRYLIKTRGQQVTLSCSPISGHRSVSWYQQTPGQGLQFLFEYFSETQRNKGNFPGRFSGRQFSNSRSEMNVSTLELGDSALYLCASSIGTGLEDTQYFGPGTRLTVL.

The J gene is TRBJ2-1, the V gene TRBV29-1; 7 positions agree with TRBD2. Germline V gene data show CDR1 as SQVTM and CDR2 as ANQGSEA. CDR3 length equals 14 residues. V gave up 6 bases and J gave up 4 bases; unmatched junction bases: 9. DNA of the CDR3: TGCAGCGTGGGTAATGTCGGGGGGTACAATGAGCAGTTCTTC. Its protein is CSVGNVGGYNEQFF.

This chain links TRBV12-3 or TRBV12-4 with TRBJ1-1; TRBD1 might be the D (6 bases). This CDR3 has 13 residues. Trimming took off 7 bases at V and 8 bases at J, with 17 bases between the two ends. CDR3 DNA: TGTGCCAGCACCAACAGGGTTGCAGGAGAAGCTTTCTTT. It codes for CASTNRVAGEAFF.

This chain joins TRBV27 and TRBJ1-1; the D is unclear. From germline, CDR1 is MNHEY and CDR2 SMNVEV (reference sequence). The CDR3 has 14 residues. The V and J ends lost 3 bases and 1 base respectively, with 9 bases between them. The CDR3 DNA follows: TGTGCCAGCAGTTTTGCGGGCCGGAACACTGAAGCTTTCTTT. Protein: CASSFAGRNTEAFF.

This clone was counted a few times. This CDR3 is also generated by other DNA sequences in the sample. V and J are TRBV7-9 and TRBJ1-1; D remains ambiguous. CDR1 and CDR2 from the germline V gene are SEHNR and FQNEAQ (reference sequence). V shed 1 base and J shed 8 bases, with 8 bases lying between them. CDR3 length: 12 amino acids. The CDR3 protein is CASSLEAGEAFF. In DNA form, the CDR3 reads TGTGCCAGCAGCTTAGAGGCAGGAGAAGCTTTCTTT. Variable domain in full (rest from reference TRBV7-9 and TRBJ1-1): DTGVSQNPRHKITKRGQNVTFRCDPISEHNRLYWYRQTLGQGPEFLTYFQNEAQLEKSRLLSDRFSAERPKGSFSTLEIQRTEQGDSAMYLCASSLEAGEAFFGQGTRLTVV.

This chain links TRBV9 with TRBJ1-2; the D gene is possibly TRBD1 (5 bases). Trimming shortened V by 6 bases and J by 8 bases, and 17 bases separated the two germline ends. Germline V lookup: CDR1 SGDLS, CDR2 YYNGEE. The CDR3 is 13 amino acids. CDR3 DNA: TGTGCCAGCACCGCGGGGCCCCGCGGAGGCTACACCTTC. Translated: CASTAGPRGGYTF.